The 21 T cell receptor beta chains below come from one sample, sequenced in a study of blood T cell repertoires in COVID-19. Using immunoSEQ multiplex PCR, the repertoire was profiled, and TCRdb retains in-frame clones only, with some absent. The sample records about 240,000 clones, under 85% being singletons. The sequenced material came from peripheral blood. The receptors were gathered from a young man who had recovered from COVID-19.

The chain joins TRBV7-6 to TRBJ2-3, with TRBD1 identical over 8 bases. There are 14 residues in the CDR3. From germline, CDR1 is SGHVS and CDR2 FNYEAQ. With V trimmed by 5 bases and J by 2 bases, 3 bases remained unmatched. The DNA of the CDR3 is TGTGCCAGCAGCCGACAGGGGAACACAGATACGCAGTATTTT. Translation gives CASSRQGNTDTQYF.

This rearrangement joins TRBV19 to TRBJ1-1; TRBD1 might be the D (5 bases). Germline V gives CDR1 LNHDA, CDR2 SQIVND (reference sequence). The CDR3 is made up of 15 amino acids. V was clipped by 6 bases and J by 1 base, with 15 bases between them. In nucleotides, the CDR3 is TGTGCCAGTAGCAACCCCAAGCAGGGGAACACTGAAGCTTTCTTT. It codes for CASSNPKQGNTEAFF. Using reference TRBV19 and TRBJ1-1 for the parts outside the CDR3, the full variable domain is DGGITQSPKYLFRKEGQNVTLSCEQNLNHDAMYWYRQDPGQGLRLIYYSQIVNDFQKGDIAEGYSVSREKKESFPLTVTSAQKNPTAFYLCASSNPKQGNTEAFFGQGTRLTVV.

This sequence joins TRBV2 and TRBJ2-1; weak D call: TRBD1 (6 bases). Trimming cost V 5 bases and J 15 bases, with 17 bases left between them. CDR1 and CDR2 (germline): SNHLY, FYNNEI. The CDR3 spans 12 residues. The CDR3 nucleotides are TGTGCCAGCAGTATCCAACAGGGAGTGCCGTTCTTC. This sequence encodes CASSIQQGVPFF. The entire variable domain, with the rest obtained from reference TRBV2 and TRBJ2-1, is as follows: EPEVTQTPSHQVTQMGQEVILRCVPISNHLYFYWYRQILGQKVEFLVSFYNNEISEKSEIFDDQFSVERPDGSNFTLKIRSTKLEDSAMYFCASSIQQGVPFFGPGTRLTVL.

The DNA for the CDR3 is TGTGCCAGCAGCGTTAGCTCGGTGTTCCACGAGCAGTACTTC. Translated, it gives CASSVSSVFHEQYF. The chain couples TRBV11-2 to TRBJ2-7; D remains ambiguous. Between the trimmed V and J ends, which lost 5 bases and 5 bases, there was a span of 16 bases. This CDR3 is 14 amino acids long. Germline CDR1 reads SGHAT; CDR2 reads FQNNGV.

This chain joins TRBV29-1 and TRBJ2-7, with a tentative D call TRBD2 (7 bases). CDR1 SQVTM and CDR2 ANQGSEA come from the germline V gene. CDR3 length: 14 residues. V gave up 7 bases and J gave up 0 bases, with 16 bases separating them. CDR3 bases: TGCAGCGGTCAGGACAGCGGGAACTCCTACGAGCAGTACTTC. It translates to CSGQDSGNSYEQYF.

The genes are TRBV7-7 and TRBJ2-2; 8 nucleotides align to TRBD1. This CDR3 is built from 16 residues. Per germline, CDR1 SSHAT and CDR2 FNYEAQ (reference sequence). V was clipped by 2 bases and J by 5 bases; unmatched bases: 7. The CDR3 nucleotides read TGTGCCAGCAGCTTAAGTCAGGGGGCGCAAACCGGGGAGCTGTTTTTT. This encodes CASSLSQGAQTGELFF.

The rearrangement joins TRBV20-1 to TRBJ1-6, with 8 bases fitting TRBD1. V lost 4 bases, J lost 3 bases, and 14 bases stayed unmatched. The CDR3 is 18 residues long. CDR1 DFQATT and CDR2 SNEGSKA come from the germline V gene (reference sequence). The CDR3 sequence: CSATDGQGGNIYNSPLHF. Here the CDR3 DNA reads TGCAGTGCTACTGACGGACAGGGAGGGAACATCTATAATTCACCCCTCCACTTT.

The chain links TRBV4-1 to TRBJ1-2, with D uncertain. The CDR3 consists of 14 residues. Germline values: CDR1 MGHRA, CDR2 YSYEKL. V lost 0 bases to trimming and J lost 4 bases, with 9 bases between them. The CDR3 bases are TGCGCCAGCAGCCAAGAGGGGAGAGTCTATGGCTACACCTTC. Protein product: CASSQEGRVYGYTF.

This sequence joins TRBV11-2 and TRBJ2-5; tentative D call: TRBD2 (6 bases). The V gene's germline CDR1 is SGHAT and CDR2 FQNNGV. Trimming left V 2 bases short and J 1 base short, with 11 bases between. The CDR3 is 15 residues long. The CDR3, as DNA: TGTGCCAGCAGCTTATTCCGGACTACCCAAGAGACCCAGTACTTC. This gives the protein CASSLFRTTQETQYF.

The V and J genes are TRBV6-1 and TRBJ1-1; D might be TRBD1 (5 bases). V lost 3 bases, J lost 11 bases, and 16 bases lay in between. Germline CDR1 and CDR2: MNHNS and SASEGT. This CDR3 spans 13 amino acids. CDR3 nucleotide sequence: TGTGCCAGCAGTGAGGGGCTCTTCGGGTTTGCTTTCTTT. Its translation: CASSEGLFGFAFF.

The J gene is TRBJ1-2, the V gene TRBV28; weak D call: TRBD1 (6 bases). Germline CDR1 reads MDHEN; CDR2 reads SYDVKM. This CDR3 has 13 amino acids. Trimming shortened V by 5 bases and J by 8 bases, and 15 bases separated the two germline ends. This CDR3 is CASSSSGGRGYTF. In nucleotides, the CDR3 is TGTGCCAGCAGTAGTTCCGGGGGGCGAGGCTACACCTTC.

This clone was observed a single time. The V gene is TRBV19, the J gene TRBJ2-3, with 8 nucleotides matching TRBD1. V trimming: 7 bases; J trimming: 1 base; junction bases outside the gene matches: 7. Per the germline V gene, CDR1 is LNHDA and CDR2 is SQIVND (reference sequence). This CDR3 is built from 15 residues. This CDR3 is CASNKGGQGTDTQYF. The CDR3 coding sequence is TGTGCCAGTAACAAAGGGGGACAGGGCACAGATACGCAGTATTTT.

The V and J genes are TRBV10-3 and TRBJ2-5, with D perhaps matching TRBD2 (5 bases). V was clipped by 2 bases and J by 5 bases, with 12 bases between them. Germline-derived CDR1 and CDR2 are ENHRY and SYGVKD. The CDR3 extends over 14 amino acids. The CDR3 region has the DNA TGTGCCATCAGTGAGCAGCGGCTCGGGGAGACCCAGTACTTC. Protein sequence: CAISEQRLGETQYF.

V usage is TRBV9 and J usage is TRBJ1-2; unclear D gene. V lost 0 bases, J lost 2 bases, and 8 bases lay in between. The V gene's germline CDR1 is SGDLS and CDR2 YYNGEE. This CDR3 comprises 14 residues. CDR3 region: CASSVDAGNYGYTF. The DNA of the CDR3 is TGTGCCAGCAGCGTAGATGCAGGCAACTATGGCTACACCTTC.

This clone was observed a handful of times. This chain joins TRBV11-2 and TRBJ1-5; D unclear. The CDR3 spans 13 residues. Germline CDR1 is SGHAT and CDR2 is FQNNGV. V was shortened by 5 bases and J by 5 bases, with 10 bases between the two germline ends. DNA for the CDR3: TGTGCCAGCAGCCAAACGGTGGATCAGCCCCAGCATTTT. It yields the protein CASSQTVDQPQHF.

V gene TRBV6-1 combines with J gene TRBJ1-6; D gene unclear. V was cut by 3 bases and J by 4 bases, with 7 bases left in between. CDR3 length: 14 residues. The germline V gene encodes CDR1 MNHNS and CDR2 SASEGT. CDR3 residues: CASSDYSYNSPLHF. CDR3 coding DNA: TGTGCCAGCAGTGATTATAGTTATAATTCACCCCTCCACTTT.

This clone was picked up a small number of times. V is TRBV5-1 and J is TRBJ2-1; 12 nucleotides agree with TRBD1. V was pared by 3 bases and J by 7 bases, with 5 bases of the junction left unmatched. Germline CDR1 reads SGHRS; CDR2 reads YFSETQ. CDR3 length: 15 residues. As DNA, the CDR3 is TGCGCCAGCAGCTGGGGGACAGGGGGCGGGAATGAGCAGTTCTTC. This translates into CASSWGTGGGNEQFF.

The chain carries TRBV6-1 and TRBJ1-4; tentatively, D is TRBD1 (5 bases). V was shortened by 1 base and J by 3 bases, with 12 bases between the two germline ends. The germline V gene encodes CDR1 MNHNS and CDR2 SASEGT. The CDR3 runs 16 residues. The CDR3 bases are TGTGCCAGCAGTGAAGGGGGGACTTTTTCTAATGAAAAACTGTTTTTT. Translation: CASSEGGTFSNEKLFF.

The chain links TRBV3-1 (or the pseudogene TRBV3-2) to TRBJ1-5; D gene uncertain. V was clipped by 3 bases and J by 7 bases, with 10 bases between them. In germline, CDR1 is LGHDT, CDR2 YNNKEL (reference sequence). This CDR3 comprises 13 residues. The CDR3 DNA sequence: TGTGCCAGCAGCCAGGGTCAGGTCCAGCCCCAGCATTTT. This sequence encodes CASSQGQVQPQHF.

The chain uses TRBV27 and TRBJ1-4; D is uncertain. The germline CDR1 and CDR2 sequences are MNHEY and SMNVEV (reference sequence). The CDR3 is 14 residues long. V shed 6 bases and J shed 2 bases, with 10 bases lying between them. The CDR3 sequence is CASRVAITNEKLFF. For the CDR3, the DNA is TGTGCCAGCAGGGTAGCGATCACTAATGAAAAACTGTTTTTT.

CDR3 sequence: CAISEGTPPSRLFF. The DNA of the CDR3 is TGTGCCATCAGTGAGGGTACCCCGCCTAGCCGTCTGTTCTTC. The gene calls are TRBV10-3 and TRBJ2-1, with a weak D call TRBD2 (5 bases). The V gene lost 2 bases and the J gene lost 15 bases, with 20 bases spanning the gap. The CDR3 runs to 14 residues. The germline V gene encodes CDR1 ENHRY and CDR2 SYGVKD.